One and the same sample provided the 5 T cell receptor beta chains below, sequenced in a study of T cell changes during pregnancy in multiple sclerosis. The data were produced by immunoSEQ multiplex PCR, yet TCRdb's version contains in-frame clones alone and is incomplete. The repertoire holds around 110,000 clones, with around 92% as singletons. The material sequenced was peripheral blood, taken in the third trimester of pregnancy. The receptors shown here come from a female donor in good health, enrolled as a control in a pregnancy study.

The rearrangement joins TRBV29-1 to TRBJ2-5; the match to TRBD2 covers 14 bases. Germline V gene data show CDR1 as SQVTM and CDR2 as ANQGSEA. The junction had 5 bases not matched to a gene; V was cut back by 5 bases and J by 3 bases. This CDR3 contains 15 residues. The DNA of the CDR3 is TGCAGCGTTTCGGGACTAGCGGGGGAGGAAGAGACCCAGTACTTC. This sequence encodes CSVSGLAGEEETQYF.

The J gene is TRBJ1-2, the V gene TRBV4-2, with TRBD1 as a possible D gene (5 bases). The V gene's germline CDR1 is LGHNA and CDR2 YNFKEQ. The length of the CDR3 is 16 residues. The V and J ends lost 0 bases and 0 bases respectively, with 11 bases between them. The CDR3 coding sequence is TGTGCCAGCAGCCAAGATGGGGACTTAGCTAACTATGGCTACACCTTC. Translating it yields CASSQDGDLANYGYTF.

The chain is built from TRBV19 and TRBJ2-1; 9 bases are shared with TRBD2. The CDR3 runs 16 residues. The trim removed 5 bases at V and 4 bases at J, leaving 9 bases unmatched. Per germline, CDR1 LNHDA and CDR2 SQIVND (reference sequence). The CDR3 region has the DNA TGTGCCAGTAGTGTGTCGGGACTAGCTAAATACAATGAGCAGTTCTTC. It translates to CASSVSGLAKYNEQFF.

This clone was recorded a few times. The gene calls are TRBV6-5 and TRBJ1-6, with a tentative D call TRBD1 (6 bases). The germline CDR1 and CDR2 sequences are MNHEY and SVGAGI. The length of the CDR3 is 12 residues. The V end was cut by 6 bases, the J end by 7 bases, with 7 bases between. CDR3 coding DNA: TGTGCCAGCAGGAGGGGGAATTCACCCCTCCACTTT. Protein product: CASRRGNSPLHF.

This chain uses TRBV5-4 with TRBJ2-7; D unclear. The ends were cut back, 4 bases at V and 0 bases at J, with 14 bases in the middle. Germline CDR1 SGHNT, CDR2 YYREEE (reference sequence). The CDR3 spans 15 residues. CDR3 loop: CASSGSGGLSYEQYF. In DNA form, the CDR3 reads TGTGCCAGCAGCGGTTCAGGTGGCCTCTCCTACGAGCAGTACTTC.